These 14 T cell receptor beta chains originate from one sample sequenced in a study of T cells in Graves' hyperthyroidism and ophthalmopathy. TCR beta CDR3 regions were amplified from RNA transcripts. HTBI primers were the set used in a first-round RT-PCR of the TCR CDR3. TCRdb processed the multiplex PCR reads anew with MiXCR; each CDR3 protein has one entry. The repertoire holds about 640,000 distinct CDR3 sequences, around 20% seen once, with about 34% in the top ten. Sequencing used blood. The origin of the receptors is a young man with Graves' ophthalmopathy.

This clonotype was observed a handful of times. Germline and junction disagree at one end, which may indicate a read error. The V gene is TRBV4-2, the J gene TRBJ2-7; 7 bases match TRBD2. The germline V gene encodes CDR1 LGHNA and CDR2 YNFKEQ. This CDR3 is 16 amino acids long. The CDR3 here is CASSQVGGSPSYERYF. DNA of the CDR3: TGTGCCAGCAGCCAAGTCGGCGGGAGTCCCTCCTACGAGCGGTACTTC.

The V gene is TRBV7-2, the J gene TRBJ1-3, with D maybe TRBD1 (6 bases). The CDR3 spans 15 residues. CDR1 SGHTA and CDR2 FQGNSA come from the germline V gene. With 5 bases removed from V and 3 bases from J, the gap between germline ends came to 14 bases. The CDR3 DNA reads TGTGCCAGCAGCAACCGGGGAGGGGGTGGAAACACCATATATTTT. It encodes CASSNRGGGGNTIYF.

This clonotype was observed many times. The chain employs TRBV18 and TRBJ1-5; D not certain. The CDR3 is made up of 13 amino acids. Germline assignment: CDR1 KGHSH and CDR2 LQKENI. With 4 bases removed from V and 7 bases from J, the gap between germline ends came to 11 bases. The CDR3 region is CASSLDWGQPQHF. The DNA of the CDR3 is TGTGCCAGCTCACTGGACTGGGGACAGCCCCAGCATTTT.

This clonotype was seen repeatedly, ten times or more. The chain combines TRBV28 with TRBJ2-2; maybe TRBD2 (6 bases). The germline V gene encodes CDR1 MDHEN and CDR2 SYDVKM. The germline V and J ends were trimmed by 6 bases and 3 bases, with 11 bases remaining between them. The CDR3 is made up of 14 amino acids. CDR3 loop: CASRTGEYTGELFF. CDR3 nucleotides: TGTGCCAGCAGAACGGGAGAGTACACCGGGGAGCTGTTTTTT.

This clonotype came up many times. This chain connects TRBV28 to TRBJ2-5; D remains unclear. Per the germline V gene, CDR1 is MDHEN and CDR2 is SYDVKM. Trimming took 5 bases from V and 9 from J, leaving 22 bases between them. This CDR3 contains 15 residues. CDR3 loop: CASSPPSDGPRAQYF. CDR3 sequence (DNA): TGTGCCAGCAGTCCTCCCTCGGACGGACCTAGGGCCCAGTACTTC. Together with reference TRBV28 and TRBJ2-5, the CDR3 gives the full variable domain: DVKVTQSSRYLVKRTGEKVFLECVQDMDHENMFWYRQDPGLGLRLIYFSYDVKMKEKGDIPEGYSVSREKKERFSLILESASTNQTSMYLCASSPPSDGPRAQYFGPGTRLLVL.

V is TRBV4-3 and J is TRBJ2-5; 9 positions agree with TRBD1. Germline lookup yields CDR1 LGHNA and CDR2 YSLEER. There are 16 residues in the CDR3. After removal of 0 bases from V and 4 bases from J, the junction contained 6 bases not matched to a gene. The CDR3 nucleotides are TGCGCCAGCAGCCAAGACGGGACAGGGTTGGGAGAGACCCAGTACTTC. Residues: CASSQDGTGLGETQYF.

The gene calls are TRBV7-2 and TRBJ2-3; tentative D call: TRBD2 (7 bases). V shed 5 bases and J shed 4 bases, with 16 bases lying between them. The CDR3 sequence is 15 residues long. Per the germline V gene, CDR1 is SGHTA and CDR2 is FQGNSA. Here the CDR3 DNA reads TGTGCCAGCAGCCTCGGGGGCGGGAGCCCAGATACGCAGTATTTT. It encodes CASSLGGGSPDTQYF.

This clonotype was seen a handful of times. The chain joins TRBV5-6 to TRBJ1-5; D is undetermined. The V end lost 0 bases, the J end lost 5 bases, and 12 bases lay between the germline ends. The CDR3 runs 15 residues. Looked up from germline, CDR1 is SGHDT and CDR2 is YYEEEE. CDR3 sequence reads: CASSLGVGRDQPQHF. Here the CDR3 DNA reads TGTGCCAGCAGCTTGGGGGTGGGTAGAGATCAGCCCCAGCATTTT.

Only a few counts were recorded for this clonotype. The chain couples TRBV5-1 to TRBJ2-2; perhaps TRBD2 as D (5 bases). Trimming stripped 3 bases from V and 5 bases from J, with 20 bases between. CDR3 length equals 17 residues. Germline CDR1 is SGHRS and CDR2 is YFSETQ. CDR3 region: CASSSSSGSSRTGELFF. Here the CDR3 DNA reads TGCGCCAGCAGCTCATCATCTGGTTCTAGCCGAACCGGGGAGCTGTTTTTT.

The chain couples TRBV28 to TRBJ1-5, with a weak D call TRBD1 (5 bases). V was cut by 9 bases and J by 1 base, with 22 bases left in between. Germline V CDR1 and CDR2: MDHEN, SYDVKM. The length of the CDR3 is 17 residues. CDR3 in DNA: TGTGCCAGTTTCCCGGGGGGGTTGATTTTAAGCAATCAGCCCCAGCATTTT. Amino acid sequence: CASFPGGLILSNQPQHF.

The rearrangement joins TRBV7-6 to TRBJ1-5; tentatively, D is TRBD1 (5 bases). V lost 1 base to trimming and J lost 0 bases, with 10 bases between them. The CDR3 extends over 16 amino acids. CDR1 SGHVS and CDR2 FNYEAQ come from the germline V gene. This chain's CDR3 is CASSLDGGSSNQPQHF. The CDR3 DNA reads as TGTGCCAGCAGCTTAGATGGGGGGAGTAGCAATCAGCCCCAGCATTTT.

The V gene is TRBV6-2 or TRBV6-3, the J gene TRBJ2-5, with 7 positions matching TRBD1. The ends lost 0 bases at V and 5 bases at J; junction bases unmatched: 15. This CDR3 comprises 18 residues. Germline CDR1 is MNHEY and CDR2 is SVGEGT. The CDR3: CASSYSNPGRGGRETQYF. CDR3 sequence (DNA): TGTGCCAGCAGTTACTCGAATCCGGGACGAGGGGGCCGGGAGACCCAGTACTTC.

This clonotype appeared many times. The gene calls are TRBV11-2 and TRBJ2-1; D might be TRBD2 (5 bases). V lost 1 base, J lost 2 bases, and 9 bases lay in between. Per the germline V gene, CDR1 is SGHAT and CDR2 is FQNNGV. The CDR3 spans 15 residues. This CDR3 is CASSLGRGTYNEQFF. The CDR3 nucleotides read TGTGCCAGCAGCTTAGGTCGGGGAACCTACAATGAGCAGTTCTTC.

This clonotype was seen more than once but under ten times. The chain employs TRBV5-1 and TRBJ2-7, with D tentatively TRBD1 (6 bases). CDR3 length: 13 residues. Germline loops: CDR1 SGHRS, CDR2 YFSETQ. Trimming took 0 bases from V and 4 from J, leaving 8 bases between them. CDR3 loop: CASSLVGQYEQYF. CDR3 nucleotide sequence: TGCGCCAGCAGCTTGGTTGGACAGTACGAGCAGTACTTC.